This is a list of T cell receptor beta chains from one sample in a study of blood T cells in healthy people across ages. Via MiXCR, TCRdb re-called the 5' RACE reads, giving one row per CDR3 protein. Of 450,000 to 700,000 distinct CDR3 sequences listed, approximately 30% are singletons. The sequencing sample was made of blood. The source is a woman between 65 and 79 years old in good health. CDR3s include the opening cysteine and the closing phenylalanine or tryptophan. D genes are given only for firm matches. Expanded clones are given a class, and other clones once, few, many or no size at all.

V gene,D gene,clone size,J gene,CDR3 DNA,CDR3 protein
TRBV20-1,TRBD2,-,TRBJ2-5,TGCAGTGCGGGGAGGGTAGCGGGGGGAAGAGAGACCCAGTACTTC,CSAGRVAGGRETQYF
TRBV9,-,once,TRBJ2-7,TGTGCCAGCAGCGTAAGTCCAGGTTCCTCCTACGGGCAGTACTTC,CASSVSPGSSYGQYF
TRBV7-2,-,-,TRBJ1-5,TGTGCCAGCAGCCAGGCTGGAGGTCAGCCCCAGCATTTT,CASSQAGGQPQHF
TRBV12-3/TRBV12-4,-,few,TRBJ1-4,TGTGCCAGCAGTGGGGGACCGGTGCGGGCCGAGACTAATGAAAAACTGTTTTTT,CASSGGPVRAETNEKLFF
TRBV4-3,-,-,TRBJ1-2,TGCGCCAGCAGCCAAGCCAGGACTAACTATGGCTACACCTTC,CASSQARTNYGYTF
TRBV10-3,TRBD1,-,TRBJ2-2,TGTGCCATCAGTGACCCAGGGGGCGTCACCGGGGAGCTGTTTTTT,CAISDPGGVTGELFF
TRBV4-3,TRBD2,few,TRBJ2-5,TGCGCCAGCAGCCAGGGACTAGCGGGGGGAGAAGAGACCCAGTACTTC,CASSQGLAGGEETQYF
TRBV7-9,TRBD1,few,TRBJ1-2,TGTGCCACCAGGGACAGTAATTTCGGCTACACCTTC,CATRDSNFGYTF
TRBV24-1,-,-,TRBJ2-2,TGTGCCACCAGTGATTCATACAGGCTCGATGGGGAGCTGTTTTTT,CATSDSYRLDGELFF
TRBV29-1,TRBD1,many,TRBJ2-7,TGCAGCATCCAACGACAGGGCCCCTACGAGCAGTACTTC,CSIQRQGPYEQYF
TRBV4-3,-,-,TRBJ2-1,TGCGCCAGCAGCCAAGATTTGCAGGGGAACAATGAGCAGTTCTTC,CASSQDLQGNNEQFF
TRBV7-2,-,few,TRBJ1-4,TGTGCCAGCAGCCAATCAAATGAAAAACTGTTTTTT,CASSQSNEKLFF
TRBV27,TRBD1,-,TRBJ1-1,TGTGCCAGCAGTTTTGTGGGACAGGGGTTCGCTGAAGCTTTCTTT,CASSFVGQGFAEAFF
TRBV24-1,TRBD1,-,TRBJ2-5,TGTGCCACCAGTGACCGGGGACAGCTTAGAGAGACCCAGTACTTC,CATSDRGQLRETQYF
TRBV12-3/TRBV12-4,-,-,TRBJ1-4,TGTGCCAGCAGTTTTTTTGATGAAAAACTGTTTTTT,CASSFFDEKLFF
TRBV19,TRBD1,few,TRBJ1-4,TGTGCCAGTAGTATTGCGGGACAGCTTTATGAAAAACTGTTTTTT,CASSIAGQLYEKLFF
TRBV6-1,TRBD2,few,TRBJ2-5,TGTGCCAGCAGTGTTAGGGGGAGACTAGCGGGGGAAGAGACCCAGTACTTC,CASSVRGRLAGEETQYF
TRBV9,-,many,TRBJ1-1,TGTGCCAGCAGCGTAGACGGAAACACTGAAGCTTTCTTT,CASSVDGNTEAFF
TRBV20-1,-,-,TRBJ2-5,TGCAGTGCTAGAGCTATTGGGGGGACCCAGTACTTC,CSARAIGGTQYF
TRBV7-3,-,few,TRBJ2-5,TGTGCCAGCAGCTTAACTAGTTCGGGGCAGGAGTTCTTC,CASSLTSSGQEFF
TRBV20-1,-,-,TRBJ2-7,TGCAGTGCTAATTCCAGGTTCTCCTACGAGCAGTACTTC,CSANSRFSYEQYF